The next 8 T cell receptor beta chains were all read from a single sample in a study of OX40 agonist ivuxolimab in advanced cancers. Repertoires were generated with immunoSEQ multiplex PCR, while TCRdb's copy carries only in-frame clones and drops some. This sample has fewer than 85,000 clones; over 75% occur once, and the top ten carry more than 0.45%. Sample: CD4+ or CD8+ T cells sorted from blood, taken in a trial of the OX40 agonist ivuxolimab. The receptors were sampled from an adult with an advanced solid tumor such as melanoma, head and neck, liver or kidney cancer.

The table lists this clone with a few counts. V gene TRBV29-1 combines with J gene TRBJ2-3, with D tentatively TRBD1 (6 bases). The CDR3 runs 13 residues. CDR1 is SQVTM and CDR2 is ANQGSEA in the germline V gene. V was cut by 2 bases and J by 3 bases, with 9 bases left in between. CDR3 in DNA: TGCAGCGTTGAATCGACAGGAACAGATACGCAGTATTTT. This encodes CSVESTGTDTQYF.

This chain links TRBV5-5 with TRBJ1-4; D ambiguous. With 0 bases removed from V and 4 bases from J, the gap between germline ends came to 16 bases. The CDR3 covers 17 residues. The germline V gene has CDR1 SGHKS and CDR2 YYEKEE (reference sequence). The CDR3 loop reads CASSLGASLLLNEKLFF. CDR3 DNA: TGTGCCAGCAGCTTGGGGGCCAGCCTCCTCCTTAATGAAAAACTGTTTTTT.

V usage is TRBV19 and J usage is TRBJ1-2; a possible D gene is TRBD1 (6 bases). The CDR3 consists of 16 residues. In germline, CDR1 is LNHDA, CDR2 SQIVND (reference sequence). Trimming stripped 0 bases from V and 4 bases from J, with 15 bases between. In nucleotides, the CDR3 is TGTGCCAGTAGTATAGATCACCTCCGGGACATCTATGGCTACACCTTC. Translating it yields CASSIDHLRDIYGYTF.

V and J are TRBV28 and TRBJ2-1, with 9 bases matching TRBD2. Germline V CDR1 and CDR2: MDHEN, SYDVKM. V was clipped by 7 bases and J by 2 bases; unmatched bases: 6. The CDR3 sequence is 15 residues long. CDR3 DNA sequence: TGTGCCAGCAAAAGCGGGGGGACCGCCTACAATGAGCAGTTCTTC. It encodes CASKSGGTAYNEQFF.

J is TRBJ2-2 and V is TRBV7-2; D is possibly TRBD2 (6 bases). This CDR3 spans 16 amino acids. Trimming removed 3 bases at V and 1 base at J, with 12 bases between. Germline assignment: CDR1 SGHTA and CDR2 FQGNSA. CDR3 sequence reads: CASSFLGGENTGELFF. For the CDR3, the DNA is TGTGCCAGCAGCTTCCTTGGCGGGGAGAACACCGGGGAGCTGTTTTTT.

This CDR3 reads CAIGLAGTQETQYF. CDR3 nucleotide sequence: TGTGCCATCGGGCTAGCGGGCACACAAGAGACCCAGTACTTC. The V and J genes are TRBV10-3 and TRBJ2-5; the match to TRBD2 covers 8 bases. V lost 8 bases, J lost 2 bases, and 7 bases stayed unmatched. Germline V gene sequence: CDR1 ENHRY, CDR2 SYGVKD. The CDR3 spans 14 residues.

This sequence joins TRBV6-6 and TRBJ2-3; no reliable D call. From germline, CDR1 is MNHNY and CDR2 SVGAGI (reference sequence). This CDR3 region has 16 residues. Trimming shortened V by 5 bases and J by 2 bases, and 17 bases separated the two germline ends. Here the CDR3 reads CASSTGRQWLTDTQYF. The CDR3 coding sequence is TGTGCCAGCAGTACTGGGCGGCAGTGGCTCACAGATACGCAGTATTTT.

The gene calls are TRBV6-1 and TRBJ2-7, with 7 positions matching TRBD2. The CDR3 consists of 14 residues. The V segment lost 7 bases and the J segment 2 bases; nucleotides outside the gene matches: 8. The germline V gene has CDR1 MNHNS and CDR2 SASEGT. This chain's CDR3 is CASTEGRGAYEQYF. The CDR3 DNA follows: TGTGCCAGCACCGAAGGGAGGGGAGCCTACGAGCAGTACTTC.